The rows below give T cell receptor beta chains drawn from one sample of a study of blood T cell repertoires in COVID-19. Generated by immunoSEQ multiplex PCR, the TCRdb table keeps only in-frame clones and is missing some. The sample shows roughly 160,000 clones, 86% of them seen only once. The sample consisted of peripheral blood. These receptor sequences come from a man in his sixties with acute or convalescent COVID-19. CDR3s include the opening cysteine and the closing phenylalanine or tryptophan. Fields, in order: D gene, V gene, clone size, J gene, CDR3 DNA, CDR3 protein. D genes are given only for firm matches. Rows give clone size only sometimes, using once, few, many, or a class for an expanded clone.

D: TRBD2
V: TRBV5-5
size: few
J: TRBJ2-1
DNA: TGTGCCAGCAGCTCCCTCCCCAGTAGCGGGAACTACAATGAGCAGTTCTTC
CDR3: CASSSLPSSGNYNEQFF

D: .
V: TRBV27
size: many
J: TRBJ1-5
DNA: TGTGCCAGCAGTTTTGGCTTTCCCAATCAGCCCCAGCATTTT
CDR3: CASSFGFPNQPQHF

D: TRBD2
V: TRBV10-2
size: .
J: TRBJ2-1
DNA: TGCGCCAGCAGGACTAGCCCCGGGAGCAATGAGCAGTTCTTC
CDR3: CASRTSPGSNEQFF

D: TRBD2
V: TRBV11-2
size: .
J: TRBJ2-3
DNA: TGTGCCAGCAGCTTTCTAGCGGGCACAGATACGCAGTATTTT
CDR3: CASSFLAGTDTQYF

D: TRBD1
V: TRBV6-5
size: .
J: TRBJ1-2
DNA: TGTGCCAGCAGCGTACAGGGGGCCCTTAAAGGCTACACCTTC
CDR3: CASSVQGALKGYTF

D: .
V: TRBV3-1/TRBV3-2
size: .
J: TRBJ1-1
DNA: TGTGCCAGCAGCCAGGGGAGGGCTGAAGCTTTCTTT
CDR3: CASSQGRAEAFF

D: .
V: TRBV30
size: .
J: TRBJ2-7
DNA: TGTGCCTGGAGTCTCAGGGGGGACAGCCAGTACTTC
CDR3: CAWSLRGDSQYF

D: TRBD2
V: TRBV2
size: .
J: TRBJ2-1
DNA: TGTGCCAGCCGTGGACTAGCGGGACACAATGAGCAGTTCTTC
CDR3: CASRGLAGHNEQFF

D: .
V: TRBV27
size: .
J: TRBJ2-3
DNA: TGTGCCAGCAGTTCCCATCAGACTAGCACAGATACGCAGTATTTT
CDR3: CASSSHQTSTDTQYF

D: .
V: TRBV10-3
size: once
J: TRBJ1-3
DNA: TGTGCCACCATGTTGGGGGGGTCTGGAAACACCATATATTTT
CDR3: CATMLGGSGNTIYF

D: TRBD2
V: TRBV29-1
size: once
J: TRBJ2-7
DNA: TGCAGCGTTGTCGACAGTGGAGCTAGCGGGACCTACGAGCAGTACTTC
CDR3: CSVVDSGASGTYEQYF

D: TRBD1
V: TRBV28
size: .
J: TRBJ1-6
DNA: TGTGCCAGCAGACGACAGGGCGTCCCCTATAATTCACCCCTCCACTTT
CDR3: CASRRQGVPYNSPLHF

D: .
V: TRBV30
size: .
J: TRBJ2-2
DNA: TGTGCCTCACGGGACTCCTTGGGCACCGGGGAGCTGTTTTTT
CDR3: CASRDSLGTGELFF

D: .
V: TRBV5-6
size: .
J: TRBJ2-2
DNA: TGTGCCAGCAGCTTGGATGGGCAGGGGTACACCGGGGAGCTGTTTTTT
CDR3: CASSLDGQGYTGELFF

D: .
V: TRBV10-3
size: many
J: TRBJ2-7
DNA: TGTGCCCCGACGGGACTCCTCTCCTACGAGCAGTACTTC
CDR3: CAPTGLLSYEQYF

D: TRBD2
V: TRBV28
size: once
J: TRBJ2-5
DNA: TGTGCCAGCAGTCCCGTGGGGGAGGGCCAAGAGACCCAGTACTTC
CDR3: CASSPVGEGQETQYF

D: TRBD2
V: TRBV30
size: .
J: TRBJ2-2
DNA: TGTGCCTGGAGCAAGGGACTAGCGGAAAGTACCGGGGAGCTGTTTTTT
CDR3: CAWSKGLAESTGELFF